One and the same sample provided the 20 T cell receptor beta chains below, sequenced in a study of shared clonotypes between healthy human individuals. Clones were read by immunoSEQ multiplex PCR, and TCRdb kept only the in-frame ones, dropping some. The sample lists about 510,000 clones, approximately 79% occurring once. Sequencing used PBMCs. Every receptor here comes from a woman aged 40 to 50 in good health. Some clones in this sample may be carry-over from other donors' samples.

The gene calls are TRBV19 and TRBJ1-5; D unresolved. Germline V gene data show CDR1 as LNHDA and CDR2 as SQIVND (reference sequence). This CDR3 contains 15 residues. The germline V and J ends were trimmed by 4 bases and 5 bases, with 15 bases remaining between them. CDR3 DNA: TGTGCCAGTAGTACCGACCAAGGCCGGGATCAGCCCCAGCATTTT. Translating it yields CASSTDQGRDQPQHF.

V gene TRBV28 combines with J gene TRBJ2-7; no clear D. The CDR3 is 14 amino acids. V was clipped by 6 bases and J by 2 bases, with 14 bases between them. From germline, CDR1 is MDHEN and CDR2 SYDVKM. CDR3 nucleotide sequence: TGTGCCAGCAGAACCTTCAGAAGCCCCTACGAGCAGTACTTC. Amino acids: CASRTFRSPYEQYF. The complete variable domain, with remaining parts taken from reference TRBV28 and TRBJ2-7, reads DVKVTQSSRYLVKRTGEKVFLECVQDMDHENMFWYRQDPGLGLRLIYFSYDVKMKEKGDIPEGYSVSREKKERFSLILESASTNQTSMYLCASRTFRSPYEQYFGPGTRLTVT.

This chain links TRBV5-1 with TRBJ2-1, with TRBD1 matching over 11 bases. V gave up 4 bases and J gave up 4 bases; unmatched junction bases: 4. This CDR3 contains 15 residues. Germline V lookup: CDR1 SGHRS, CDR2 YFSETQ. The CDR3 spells CASSGGTGGYNEQFF. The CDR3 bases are TGCGCCAGCAGCGGTGGGACAGGGGGGTACAATGAGCAGTTCTTC.

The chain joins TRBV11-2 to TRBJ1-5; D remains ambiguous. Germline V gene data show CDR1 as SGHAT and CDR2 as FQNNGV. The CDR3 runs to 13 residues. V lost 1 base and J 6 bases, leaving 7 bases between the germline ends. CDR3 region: CASSLGLGQPQHF. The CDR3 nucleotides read TGTGCCAGCAGCTTAGGCCTTGGTCAGCCCCAGCATTTT. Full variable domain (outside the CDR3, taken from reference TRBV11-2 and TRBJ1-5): EAGVAQSPRYKIIEKRQSVAFWCNPISGHATLYWYQQILGQGPKLLIQFQNNGVVDDSQLPKDRFSAERLKGVDSTLKIQPAKLEDSAVYLCASSLGLGQPQHFGDGTRLSIL.

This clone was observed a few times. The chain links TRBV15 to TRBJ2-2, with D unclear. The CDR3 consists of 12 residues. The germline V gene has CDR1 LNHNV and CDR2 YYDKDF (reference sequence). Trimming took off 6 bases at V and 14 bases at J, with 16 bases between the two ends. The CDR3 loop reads CATSTAASGLFF. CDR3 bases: TGTGCCACCAGTACTGCCGCTTCGGGTCTGTTTTTT.

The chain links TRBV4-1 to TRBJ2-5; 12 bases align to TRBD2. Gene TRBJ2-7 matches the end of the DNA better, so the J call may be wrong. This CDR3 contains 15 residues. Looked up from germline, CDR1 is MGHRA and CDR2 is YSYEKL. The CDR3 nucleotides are TGCGCCAGCAGCCGAGGGACTAGCGGGCCATACGAGCAGTACTTC. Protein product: CASSRGTSGPYEQYF.

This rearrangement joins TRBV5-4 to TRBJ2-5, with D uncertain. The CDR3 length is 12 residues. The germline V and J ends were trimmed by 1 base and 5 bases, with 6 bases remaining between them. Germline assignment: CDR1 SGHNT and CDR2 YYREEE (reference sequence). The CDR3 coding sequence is TGTGCCAGCAGCTTGTGGTTGGAGACCCAGTACTTC. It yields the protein CASSLWLETQYF.

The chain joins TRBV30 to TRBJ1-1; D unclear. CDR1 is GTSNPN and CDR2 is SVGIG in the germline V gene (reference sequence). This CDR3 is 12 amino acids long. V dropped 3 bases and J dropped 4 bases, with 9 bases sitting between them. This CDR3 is CAWRTTGTEAFF. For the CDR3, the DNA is TGTGCCTGGAGAACTACGGGCACTGAAGCTTTCTTT.

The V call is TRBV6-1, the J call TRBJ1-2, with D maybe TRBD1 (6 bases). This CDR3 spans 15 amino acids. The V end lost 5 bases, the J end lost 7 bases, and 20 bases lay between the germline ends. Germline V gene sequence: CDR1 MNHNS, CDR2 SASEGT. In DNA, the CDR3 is TGTGCCAGCAGTTTAGAGCCCGGGGGGGGCGCTGGCTACACCTTC. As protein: CASSLEPGGGAGYTF.

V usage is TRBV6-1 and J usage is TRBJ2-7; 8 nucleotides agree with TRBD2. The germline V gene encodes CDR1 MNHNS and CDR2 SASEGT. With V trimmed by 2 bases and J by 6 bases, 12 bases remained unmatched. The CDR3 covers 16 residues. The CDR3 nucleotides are TGTGCCAGCAGTGAAACCCCCAGCGGGGGCAGGAGCGAGCAGTACTTC. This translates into CASSETPSGGRSEQYF.

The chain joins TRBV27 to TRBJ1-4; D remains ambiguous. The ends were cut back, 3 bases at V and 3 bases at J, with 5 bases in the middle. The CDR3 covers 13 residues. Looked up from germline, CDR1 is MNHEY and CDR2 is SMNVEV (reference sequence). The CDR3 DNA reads TGTGCCAGCAGTTTTTGGGCTAATGAAAAACTGTTTTTT. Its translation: CASSFWANEKLFF.

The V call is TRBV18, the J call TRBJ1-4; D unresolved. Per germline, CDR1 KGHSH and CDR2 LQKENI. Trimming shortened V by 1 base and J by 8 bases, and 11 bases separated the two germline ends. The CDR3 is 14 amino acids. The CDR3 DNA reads TGTGCCAGCTCACCACAATCTTCAAGGGAAAAACTGTTTTTT. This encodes CASSPQSSREKLFF.

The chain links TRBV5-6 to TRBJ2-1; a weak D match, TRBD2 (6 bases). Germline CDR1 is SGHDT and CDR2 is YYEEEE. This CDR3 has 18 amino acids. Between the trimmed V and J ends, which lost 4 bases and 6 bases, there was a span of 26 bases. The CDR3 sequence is CASSVLGDERRRGNEQFF. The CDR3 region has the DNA TGTGCCAGCAGCGTCTTAGGCGATGAGCGGAGGAGGGGCAATGAGCAGTTCTTC.

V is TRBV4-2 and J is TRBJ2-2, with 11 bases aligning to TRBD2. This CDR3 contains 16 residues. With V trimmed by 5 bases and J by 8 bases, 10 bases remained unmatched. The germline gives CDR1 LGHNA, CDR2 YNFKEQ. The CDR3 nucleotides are TGTGCCAGCAGCTTGGAACTAGCGGGAGTATTTGGGGAGCTGTTTTTT. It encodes CASSLELAGVFGELFF.

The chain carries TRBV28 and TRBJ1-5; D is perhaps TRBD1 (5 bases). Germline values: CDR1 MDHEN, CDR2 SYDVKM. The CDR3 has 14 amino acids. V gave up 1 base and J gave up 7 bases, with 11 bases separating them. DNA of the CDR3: TGTGCCAGCAGTTTATCCCAGGGATTCCAGCCCCAGCATTTT. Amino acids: CASSLSQGFQPQHF.

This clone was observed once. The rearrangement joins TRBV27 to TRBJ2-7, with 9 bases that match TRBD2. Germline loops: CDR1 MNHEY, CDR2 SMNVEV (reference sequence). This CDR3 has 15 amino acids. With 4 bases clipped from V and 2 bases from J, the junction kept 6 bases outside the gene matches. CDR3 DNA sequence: TGTGCCAGCAGTTCCCCTAGCGGGAACACCTACGAGCAGTACTTC. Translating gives CASSSPSGNTYEQYF.

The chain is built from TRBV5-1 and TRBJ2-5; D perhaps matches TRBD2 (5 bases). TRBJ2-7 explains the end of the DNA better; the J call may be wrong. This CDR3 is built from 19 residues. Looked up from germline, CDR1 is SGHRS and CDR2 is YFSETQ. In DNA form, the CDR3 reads TGCGCCAGCAGCTTGGCGGAGTTCCGGGAAAGGAGGAAGGGCGGCGAGCAGTACTTC. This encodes CASSLAEFRERRKGGEQYF.

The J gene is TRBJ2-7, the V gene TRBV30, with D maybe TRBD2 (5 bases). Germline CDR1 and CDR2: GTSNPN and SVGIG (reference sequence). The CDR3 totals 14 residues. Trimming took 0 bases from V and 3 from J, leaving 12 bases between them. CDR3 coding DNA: TGTGCCTGGAGTGTCGGGATAGCGAACTACGAGCAGTACTTC. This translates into CAWSVGIANYEQYF.

CDR3 loop: CASSQGSTTNEKLFF. Here the CDR3 DNA reads TGCGCCAGCAGCCAGGGCTCAACAACTAATGAAAAACTGTTTTTT. The chain links TRBV4-1 to TRBJ1-4; D uncertain. Per the germline V gene, CDR1 is MGHRA and CDR2 is YSYEKL. V was clipped by 3 bases and J by 0 bases, with 8 bases between them. This CDR3 comprises 15 residues.

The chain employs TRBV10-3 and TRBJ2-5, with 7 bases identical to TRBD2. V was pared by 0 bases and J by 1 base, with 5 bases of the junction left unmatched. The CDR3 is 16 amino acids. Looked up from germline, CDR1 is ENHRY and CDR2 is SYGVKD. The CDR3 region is CAISESGSGRQETQYF. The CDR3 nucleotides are TGTGCCATCAGTGAGTCGGGTAGCGGGCGCCAAGAGACCCAGTACTTC.